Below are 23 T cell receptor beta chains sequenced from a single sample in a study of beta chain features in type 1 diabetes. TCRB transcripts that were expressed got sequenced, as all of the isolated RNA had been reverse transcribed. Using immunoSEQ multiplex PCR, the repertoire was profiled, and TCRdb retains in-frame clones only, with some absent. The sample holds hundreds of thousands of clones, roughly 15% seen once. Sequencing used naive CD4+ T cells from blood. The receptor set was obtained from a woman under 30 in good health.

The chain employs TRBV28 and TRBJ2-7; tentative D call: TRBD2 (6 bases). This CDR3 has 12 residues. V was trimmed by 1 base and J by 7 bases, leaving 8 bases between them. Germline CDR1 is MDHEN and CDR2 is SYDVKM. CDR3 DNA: TGTGCCAGCAGTTTATATGGGAGGGAGCAGTACTTC. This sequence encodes CASSLYGREQYF.

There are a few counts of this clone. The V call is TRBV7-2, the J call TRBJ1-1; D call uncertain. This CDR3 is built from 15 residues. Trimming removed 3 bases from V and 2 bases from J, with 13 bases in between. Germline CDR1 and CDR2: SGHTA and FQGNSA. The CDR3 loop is CASSFLYRANTEAFF. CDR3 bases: TGTGCCAGCAGCTTTCTGTACAGAGCAAACACTGAAGCTTTCTTT.

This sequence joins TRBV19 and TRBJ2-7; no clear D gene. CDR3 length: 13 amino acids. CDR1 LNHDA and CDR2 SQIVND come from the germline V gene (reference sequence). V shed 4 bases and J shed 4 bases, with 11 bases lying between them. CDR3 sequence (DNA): TGTGCCAGTAGTAAAGACATCCTTTACGAGCAGTACTTC. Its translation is CASSKDILYEQYF.

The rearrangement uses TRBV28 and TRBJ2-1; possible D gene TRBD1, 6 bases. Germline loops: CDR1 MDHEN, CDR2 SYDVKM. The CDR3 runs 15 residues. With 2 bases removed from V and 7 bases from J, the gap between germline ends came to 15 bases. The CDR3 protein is CASSLGQRYTNEQFF. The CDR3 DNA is TGTGCCAGCAGTTTAGGACAGAGGTACACTAATGAGCAGTTCTTC.

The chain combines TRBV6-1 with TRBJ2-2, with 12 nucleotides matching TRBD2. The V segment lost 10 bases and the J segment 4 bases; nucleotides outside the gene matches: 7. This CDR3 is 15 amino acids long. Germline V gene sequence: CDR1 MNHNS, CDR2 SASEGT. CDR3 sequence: CATWLAGGFTGELFF. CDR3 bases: TGTGCCACCTGGCTAGCGGGAGGGTTCACCGGGGAGCTGTTTTTT.

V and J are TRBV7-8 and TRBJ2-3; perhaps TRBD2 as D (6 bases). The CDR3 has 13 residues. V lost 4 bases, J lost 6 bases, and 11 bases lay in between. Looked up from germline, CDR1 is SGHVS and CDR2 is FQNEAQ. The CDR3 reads CASSSGAGDTQYF. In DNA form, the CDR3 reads TGTGCCAGCAGCTCCGGGGCGGGGGATACGCAGTATTTT.

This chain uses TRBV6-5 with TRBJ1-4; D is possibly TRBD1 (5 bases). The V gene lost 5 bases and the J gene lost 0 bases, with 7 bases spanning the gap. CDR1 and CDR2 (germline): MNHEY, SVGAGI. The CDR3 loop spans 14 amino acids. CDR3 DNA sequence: TGTGCCAGCAGTCGGACAACAACTAATGAAAAACTGTTTTTT. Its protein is CASSRTTTNEKLFF.

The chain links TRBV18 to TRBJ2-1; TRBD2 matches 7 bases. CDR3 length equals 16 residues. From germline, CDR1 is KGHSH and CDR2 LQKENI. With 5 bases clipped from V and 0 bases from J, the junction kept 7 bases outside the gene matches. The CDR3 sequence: CASSGRVLVSYNEQFF. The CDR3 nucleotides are TGTGCCAGCTCAGGGAGGGTATTGGTCTCCTACAATGAGCAGTTCTTC. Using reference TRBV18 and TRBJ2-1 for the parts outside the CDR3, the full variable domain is NAGVMQNPRHLVRRRGQEARLRCSPMKGHSHVYWYRQLPEEGLKFMVYLQKENIIDESGMPKERFSAEFPKEGPSILRIQQVVRGDSAAYFCASSGRVLVSYNEQFFGPGTRLTVL.

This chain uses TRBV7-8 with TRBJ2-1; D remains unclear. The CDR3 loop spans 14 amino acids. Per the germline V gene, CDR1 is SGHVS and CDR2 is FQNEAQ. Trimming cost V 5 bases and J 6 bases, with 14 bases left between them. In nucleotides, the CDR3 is TGTGCCAGCAGCAAGTGGGGATACGGCAATGAGCAGTTCTTC. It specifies CASSKWGYGNEQFF.

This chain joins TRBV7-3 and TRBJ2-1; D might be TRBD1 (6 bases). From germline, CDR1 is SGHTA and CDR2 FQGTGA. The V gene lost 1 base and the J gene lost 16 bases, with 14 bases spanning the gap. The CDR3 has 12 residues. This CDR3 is CASSLIPGVVFF. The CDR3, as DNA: TGTGCCAGCAGCTTAATCCCAGGGGTTGTTTTCTTC.

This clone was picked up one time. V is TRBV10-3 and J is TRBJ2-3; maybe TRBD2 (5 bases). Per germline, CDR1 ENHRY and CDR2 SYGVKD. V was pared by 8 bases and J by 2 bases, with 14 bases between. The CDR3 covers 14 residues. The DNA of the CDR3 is TGTGCCATCGGTAGAGAGCGGACCACAGATACGCAGTATTTT. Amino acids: CAIGRERTTDTQYF.

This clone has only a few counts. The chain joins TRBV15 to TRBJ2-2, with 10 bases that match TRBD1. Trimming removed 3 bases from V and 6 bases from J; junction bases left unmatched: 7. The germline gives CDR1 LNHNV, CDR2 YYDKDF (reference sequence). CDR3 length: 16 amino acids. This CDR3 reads CATSSYDRGPAGELFF. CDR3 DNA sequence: TGTGCCACCAGCAGCTATGACAGGGGGCCGGCCGGGGAGCTGTTTTTT.

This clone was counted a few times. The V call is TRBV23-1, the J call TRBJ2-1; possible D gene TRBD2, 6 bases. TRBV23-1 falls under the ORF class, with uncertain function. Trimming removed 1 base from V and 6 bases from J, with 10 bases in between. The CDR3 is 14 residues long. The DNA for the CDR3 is TGCGCCAGCAGTCAATATGCTAGCGTCAATGAGCAGTTCTTC. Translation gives CASSQYASVNEQFF.

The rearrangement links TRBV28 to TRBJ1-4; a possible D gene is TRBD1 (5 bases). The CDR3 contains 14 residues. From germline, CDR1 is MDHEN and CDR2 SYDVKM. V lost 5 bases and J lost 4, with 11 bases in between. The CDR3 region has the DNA TGTGCCAGCAGTCTGACAGCTATTAATGAAAAACTGTTTTTT. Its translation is CASSLTAINEKLFF. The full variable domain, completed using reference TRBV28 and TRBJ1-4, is DVKVTQSSRYLVKRTGEKVFLECVQDMDHENMFWYRQDPGLGLRLIYFSYDVKMKEKGDIPEGYSVSREKKERFSLILESASTNQTSMYLCASSLTAINEKLFFGSGTQLSVL.

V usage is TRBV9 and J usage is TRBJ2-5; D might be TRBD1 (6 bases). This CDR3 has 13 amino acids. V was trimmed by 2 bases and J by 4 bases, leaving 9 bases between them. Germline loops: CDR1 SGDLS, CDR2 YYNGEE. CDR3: CASSVTGRETQYF. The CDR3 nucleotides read TGTGCCAGCAGCGTGACAGGTCGAGAGACCCAGTACTTC. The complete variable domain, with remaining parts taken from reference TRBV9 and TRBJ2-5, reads DSGVTQTPKHLITATGQRVTLRCSPRSGDLSVYWYQQSLDQGLQFLIQYYNGEERAKGNILERFSAQQFPDLHSELNLSSLELGDSALYFCASSVTGRETQYFGPGTRLLVL.

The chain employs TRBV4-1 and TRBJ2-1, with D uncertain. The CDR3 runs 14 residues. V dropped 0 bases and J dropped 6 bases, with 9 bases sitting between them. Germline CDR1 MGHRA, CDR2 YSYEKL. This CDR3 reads CASSQDIRLNEQFF. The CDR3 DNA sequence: TGCGCCAGCAGCCAAGATATCCGACTCAATGAGCAGTTCTTC.

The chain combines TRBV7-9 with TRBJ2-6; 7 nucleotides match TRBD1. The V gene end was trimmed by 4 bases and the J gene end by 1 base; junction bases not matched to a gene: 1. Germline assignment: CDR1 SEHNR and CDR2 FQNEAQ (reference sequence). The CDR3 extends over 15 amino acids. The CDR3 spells CASSSGGSGANVLTF. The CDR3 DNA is TGTGCCAGCAGCTCAGGGGGTTCTGGGGCCAACGTCCTGACTTTC.

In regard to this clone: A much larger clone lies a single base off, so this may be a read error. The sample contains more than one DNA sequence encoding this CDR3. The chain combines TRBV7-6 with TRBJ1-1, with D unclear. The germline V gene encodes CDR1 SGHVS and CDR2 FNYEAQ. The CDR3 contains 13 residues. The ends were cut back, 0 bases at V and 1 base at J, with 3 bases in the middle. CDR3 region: CASSLAGNTEAFF. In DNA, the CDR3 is TGTGCCAGCAGCTTAGCGGGGAACACTGAAGCTTTCTTT.

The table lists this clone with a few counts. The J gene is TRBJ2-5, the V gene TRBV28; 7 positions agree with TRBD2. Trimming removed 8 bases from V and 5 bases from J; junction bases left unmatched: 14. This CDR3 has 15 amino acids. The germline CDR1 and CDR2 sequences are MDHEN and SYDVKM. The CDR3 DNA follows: TGTGCCAGCCGAGGTAGCGGGCGTCTGGGGGAGACCCAGTACTTC. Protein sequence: CASRGSGRLGETQYF.

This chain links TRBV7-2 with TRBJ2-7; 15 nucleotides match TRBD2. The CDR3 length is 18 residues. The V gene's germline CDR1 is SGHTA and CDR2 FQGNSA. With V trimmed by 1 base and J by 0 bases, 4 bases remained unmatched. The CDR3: CASSLVWTSGRASYEQYF. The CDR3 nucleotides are TGTGCCAGCAGCTTAGTGTGGACTAGCGGGAGGGCCTCCTACGAGCAGTACTTC.

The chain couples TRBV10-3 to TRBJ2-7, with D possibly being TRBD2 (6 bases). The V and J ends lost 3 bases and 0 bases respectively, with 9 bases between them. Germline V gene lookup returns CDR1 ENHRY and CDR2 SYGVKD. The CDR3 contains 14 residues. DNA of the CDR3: TGTGCCATCAGTGATGGGGGACTCTCCTACGAGCAGTACTTC. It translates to CAISDGGLSYEQYF.

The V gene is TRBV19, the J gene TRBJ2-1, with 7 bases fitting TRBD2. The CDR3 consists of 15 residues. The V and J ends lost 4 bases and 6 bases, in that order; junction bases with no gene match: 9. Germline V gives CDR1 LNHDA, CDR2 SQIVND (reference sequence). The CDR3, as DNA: TGTGCCAGTAGTACGCGACTAGCACCGGCCAATGAGCAGTTCTTC. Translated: CASSTRLAPANEQFF.

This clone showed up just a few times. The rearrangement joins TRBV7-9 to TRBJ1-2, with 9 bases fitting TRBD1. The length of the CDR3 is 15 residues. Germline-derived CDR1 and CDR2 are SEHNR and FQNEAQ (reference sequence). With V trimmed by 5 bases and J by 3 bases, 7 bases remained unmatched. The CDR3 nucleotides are TGTGCCAGCAGCCCAATACAGGGGGCTGACTATGGCTACACCTTC. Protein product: CASSPIQGADYGYTF.